This T cell receptor (beta chain) was sequenced in a study of cytomegalovirus exposure and HLA in healthy donors. CDR3 length equals 12 residues. Germline V gene sequence: CDR1 LGHNT, CDR2 FRNRAP. The J segment lost 10 bases and the V segment lost 7 bases, leaving 6 bases of the junction unmatched. For this clone: Its antigen is not known.

The PCR employed 60 Vbeta primers together with 13 Jbeta primers. Sequencing used immunoSEQ multiplex PCR; TCRdb keeps in-frame clones, though not all of them. This sample has roughly 67,000 clones, with roughly 80% found just once. Overall study findings and caveats: Rates of TCR association differed by HLA locus in a later analysis, with DRB1 highest and HLA-C lowest. Reportedly, fewer N-insertions than the roughly 700-donor mean appeared in an Asian-associated ancestry cluster in a later analysis.

V is TRBV12-5 and J is TRBJ1-1, with TRBD1 matching over 10 bases. The sequenced material came from PBMCs. This TCR was recovered from a woman aged 25 to 39 in good health and CMV-seronegative. The CDR3 protein is CASADWTGGAFF. The CDR3 nucleotides are TGTGCTAGTGCCGACTGGACAGGGGGAGCTTTCTTT.